This note documents a single T cell receptor (beta chain) sequence. This specimen comes from a study of blood T cell repertoires in COVID-19. Study at large: Italy, Spain and the United States were the sources of the convalescent and acute COVID-19 samples. T cells, B-cell-depleted T cells, or PBMCs supplied cDNA or gDNA.

V lost 3 bases to trimming and J lost 7 bases; unmatched junction nucleotides: 9. This CDR3 has 15 residues. Germline CDR1 reads MNHEY; CDR2 reads SMNVEV (reference sequence). In the original analysis: Reference gene primers were amplified, and this amplification served to estimate nucleated cell counts. Sequencing was performed with immunoSEQ multiplex PCR; in TCRdb, only in-frame clones are kept and a portion is missing. V and J calls plus clone size are reproduced from that table; the DNA served to infer D and trimming. The data contain under 350,000 clones, less than 90% of them singletons. This chain links TRBV27 with TRBJ2-1; 7 nucleotides match TRBD1. The specimen sequenced was peripheral blood. This receptor was obtained from a man aged 55 to 70 who had recovered from COVID-19. The CDR3 reads CASSFSGTAKNEQFF. Here the CDR3 DNA reads TGTGCCAGCAGTTTCTCCGGGACAGCCAAGAATGAGCAGTTCTTC.